The 2 T cell receptor beta chains listed next were all sequenced from one sample in a study of cytomegalovirus exposure and HLA in healthy donors. Amplification used 60 Vbeta primers and 13 Jbeta primers. The assay was immunoSEQ multiplex PCR, and TCRdb's table has in-frame clones only and misses some. The table lists around 70,000 clones, about three quarters of them singletons, with about 12% in the top ten. Input material: PBMCs. The source of these receptors is a woman in her thirties or forties in good health and CMV-seropositive.

The chain combines TRBV2 with TRBJ2-7, with 7 bases fitting TRBD2. J gave up 2 bases and V 8 bases, and 12 bases lay outside the gene matches. The germline V gene encodes CDR1 SNHLY and CDR2 FYNNEI. CDR3 size: 15 residues. The chain's CDR3 is CASSYGGGGTYEQYF. The CDR3 DNA follows: TGTGCCAGCTCATACGGCGGGGGAGGAACCTACGAGCAGTACTTC.

This clone was seen once. The genes are TRBV6-5 and TRBJ1-3, with 8 bases identical to TRBD1. Per the germline V gene, CDR1 is MNHEY and CDR2 is SVGAGI. Unmatched junction bases numbered 1, after V lost 10 bases and J lost 2 bases. The CDR3 is 12 amino acids. CDR3 in DNA: TGTGCCACCAGGGGGCCTGGAAACACCATATATTTT. Translating gives CATRGPGNTIYF.